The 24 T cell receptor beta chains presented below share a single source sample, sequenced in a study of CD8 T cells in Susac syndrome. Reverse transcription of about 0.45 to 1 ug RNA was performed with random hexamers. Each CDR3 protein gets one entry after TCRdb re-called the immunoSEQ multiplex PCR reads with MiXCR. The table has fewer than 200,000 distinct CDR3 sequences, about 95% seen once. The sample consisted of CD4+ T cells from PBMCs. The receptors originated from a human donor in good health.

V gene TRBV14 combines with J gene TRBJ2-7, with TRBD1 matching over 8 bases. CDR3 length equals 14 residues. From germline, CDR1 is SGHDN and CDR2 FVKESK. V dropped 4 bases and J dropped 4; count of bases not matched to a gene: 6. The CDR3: CASSLRDRRYEQYF. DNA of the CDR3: TGTGCCAGCAGCCTCCGGGACAGGAGATACGAGCAGTACTTC.

CDR3 amino acids: CASSSDARTGYGYTF. The CDR3 region has the DNA TGTGCCAGCAGTTCAGATGCCCGGACAGGCTATGGCTACACCTTC. J is TRBJ1-2 and V is TRBV27; 7 positions agree with TRBD1. The ends lost 4 bases at V and 4 bases at J; junction bases unmatched: 9. In germline, CDR1 is MNHEY, CDR2 SMNVEV (reference sequence). This CDR3 region has 15 residues.

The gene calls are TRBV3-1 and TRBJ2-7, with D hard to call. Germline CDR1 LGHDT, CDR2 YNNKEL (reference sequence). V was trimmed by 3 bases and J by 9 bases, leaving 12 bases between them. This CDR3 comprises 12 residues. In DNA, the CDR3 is TGTGCCAGCAGCCACCCTGACCTCGGGCAGTACTTC. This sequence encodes CASSHPDLGQYF.

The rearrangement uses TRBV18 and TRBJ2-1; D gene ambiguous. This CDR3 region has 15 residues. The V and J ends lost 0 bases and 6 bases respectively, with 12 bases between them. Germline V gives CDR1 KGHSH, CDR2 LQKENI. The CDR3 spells CASSPPGRLSNEQFF. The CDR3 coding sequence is TGTGCCAGCTCACCACCCGGCAGGCTCTCCAATGAGCAGTTCTTC.

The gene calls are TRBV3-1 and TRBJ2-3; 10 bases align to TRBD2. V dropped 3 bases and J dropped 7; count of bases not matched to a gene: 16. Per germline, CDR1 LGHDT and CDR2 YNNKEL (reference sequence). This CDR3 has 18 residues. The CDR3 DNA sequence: TGTGCCAGCAGCCAGCATGCCGGGACTAGCGACTCTGTGAATACGCAGTATTTT. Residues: CASSQHAGTSDSVNTQYF.

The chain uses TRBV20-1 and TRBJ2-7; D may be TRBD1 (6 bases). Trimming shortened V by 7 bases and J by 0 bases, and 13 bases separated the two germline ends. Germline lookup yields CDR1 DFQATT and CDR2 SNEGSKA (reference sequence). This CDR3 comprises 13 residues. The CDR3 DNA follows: TGCAGTGTCATGACAGGCTACTCCTACGAGCAGTACTTC. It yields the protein CSVMTGYSYEQYF.

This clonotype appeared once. The DNA of the CDR3 is TGTGCCAGCAGTGATCGCGGGGGAAATCAGCCCCAGCATTTT. Translation: CASSDRGGNQPQHF. The gene calls are TRBV6-1 and TRBJ1-5; TRBD1 might be the D (5 bases). V was trimmed by 3 bases and J by 4 bases, leaving 10 bases between them. The V gene's germline CDR1 is MNHNS and CDR2 SASEGT. The CDR3 is 14 amino acids.

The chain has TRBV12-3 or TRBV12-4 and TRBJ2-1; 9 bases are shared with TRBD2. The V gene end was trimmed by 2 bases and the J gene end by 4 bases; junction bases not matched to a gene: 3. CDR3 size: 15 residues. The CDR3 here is CASSLLAGFYNEQFF. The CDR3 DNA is TGTGCCAGCAGTTTACTAGCGGGGTTTTACAATGAGCAGTTCTTC.

CDR3 bases: TGTGCCTGGTCCCCTTTGAACACTGAAGCTTTCTTT. Its translation: CAWSPLNTEAFF. The chain recombines TRBV30 with TRBJ1-1; D is uncertain. CDR1 and CDR2 (germline): GTSNPN, SVGIG (reference sequence). The CDR3 is made up of 12 amino acids. V was clipped by 5 bases and J by 0 bases, with 7 bases between them.

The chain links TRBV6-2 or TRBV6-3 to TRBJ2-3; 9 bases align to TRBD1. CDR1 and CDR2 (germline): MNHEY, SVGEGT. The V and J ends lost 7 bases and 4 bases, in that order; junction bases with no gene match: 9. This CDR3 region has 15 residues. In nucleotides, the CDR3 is TGTGCCAGCACCGGTAGGGACAGGGTGGCAGATACGCAGTATTTT. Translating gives CASTGRDRVADTQYF.

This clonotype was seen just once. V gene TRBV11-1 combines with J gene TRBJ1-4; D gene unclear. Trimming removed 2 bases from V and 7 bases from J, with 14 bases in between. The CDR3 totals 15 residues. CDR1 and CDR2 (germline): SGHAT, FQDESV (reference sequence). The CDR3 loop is CASSLPGRGGEKLFF. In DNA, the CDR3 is TGTGCCAGCAGCTTACCCGGACGTGGCGGTGAAAAACTGTTTTTT.

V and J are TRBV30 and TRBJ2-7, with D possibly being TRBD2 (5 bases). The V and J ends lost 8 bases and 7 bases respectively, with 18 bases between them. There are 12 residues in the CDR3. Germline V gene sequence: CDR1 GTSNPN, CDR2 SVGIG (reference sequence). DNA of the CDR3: TGTGCCGGAGGTGAGGGCGTAGGGGAGCAGTACTTC. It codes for CAGGEGVGEQYF.

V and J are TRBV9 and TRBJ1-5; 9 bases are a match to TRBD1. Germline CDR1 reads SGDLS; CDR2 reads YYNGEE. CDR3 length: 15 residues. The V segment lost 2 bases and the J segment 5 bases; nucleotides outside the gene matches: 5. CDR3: CASSVGTGLHQPQHF. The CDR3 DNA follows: TGTGCCAGCAGCGTCGGGACAGGGCTCCATCAGCCCCAGCATTTT.

CDR3 coding DNA: TGTGCCAGTAGTTTAAGCACCGTCTCCTACGAGCAGTACTTC. It specifies CASSLSTVSYEQYF. The chain recombines TRBV19 with TRBJ2-7; D unclear. The germline V and J ends were trimmed by 5 bases and 0 bases, with 11 bases remaining between them. Germline CDR1 is LNHDA and CDR2 is SQIVND (reference sequence). CDR3 size: 14 residues.

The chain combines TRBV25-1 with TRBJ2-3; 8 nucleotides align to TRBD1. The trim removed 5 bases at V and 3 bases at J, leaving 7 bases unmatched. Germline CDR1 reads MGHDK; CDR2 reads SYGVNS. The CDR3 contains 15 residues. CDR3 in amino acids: CASSRDRIGTDTQYF. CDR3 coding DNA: TGTGCCAGCAGTCGGGACAGGATAGGGACAGATACGCAGTATTTT.

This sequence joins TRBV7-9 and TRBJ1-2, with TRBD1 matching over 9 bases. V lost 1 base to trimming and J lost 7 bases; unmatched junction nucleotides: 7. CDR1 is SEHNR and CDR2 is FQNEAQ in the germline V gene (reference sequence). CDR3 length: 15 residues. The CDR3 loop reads CASSLVGTGRSGYTF. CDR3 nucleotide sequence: TGTGCCAGCAGCTTAGTTGGGACAGGGCGATCTGGCTACACCTTC.

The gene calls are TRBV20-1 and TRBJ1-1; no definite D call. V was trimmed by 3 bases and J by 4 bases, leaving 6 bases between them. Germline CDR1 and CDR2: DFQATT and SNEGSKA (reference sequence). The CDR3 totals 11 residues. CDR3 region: CSASFSTEAFF. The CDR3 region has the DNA TGCAGTGCTAGTTTTTCCACTGAAGCTTTCTTT.

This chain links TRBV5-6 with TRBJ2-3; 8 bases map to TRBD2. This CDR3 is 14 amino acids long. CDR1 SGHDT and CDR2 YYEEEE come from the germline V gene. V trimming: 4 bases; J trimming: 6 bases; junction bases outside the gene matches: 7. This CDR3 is CASSQSGSSDTQYF. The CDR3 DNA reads TGTGCCAGCAGCCAGAGCGGGAGTTCCGATACGCAGTATTTT.

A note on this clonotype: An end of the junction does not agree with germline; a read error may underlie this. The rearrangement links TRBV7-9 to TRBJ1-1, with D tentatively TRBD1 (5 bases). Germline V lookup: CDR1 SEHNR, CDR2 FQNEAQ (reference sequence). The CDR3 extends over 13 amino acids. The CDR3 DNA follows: TGTGCCAGCCGCTTGTCTGGGGCCACTGAAGCTTTCTTT. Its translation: CASRLSGATEAFF.

CDR3 coding DNA: TGTGCCAGCAGCGCTGGGCTAGCGGAGAACTACGAGCAGTACTTC. Translating it yields CASSAGLAENYEQYF. This chain connects TRBV9 to TRBJ2-7, with 7 bases that match TRBD2. CDR3 length equals 15 residues. The V and J ends lost 3 bases and 3 bases, in that order; junction bases with no gene match: 9. The germline V gene encodes CDR1 SGDLS and CDR2 YYNGEE.

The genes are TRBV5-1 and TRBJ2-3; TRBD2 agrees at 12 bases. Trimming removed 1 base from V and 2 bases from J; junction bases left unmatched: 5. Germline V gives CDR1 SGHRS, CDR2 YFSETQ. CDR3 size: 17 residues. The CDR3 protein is CASSLRASGRATDTQYF. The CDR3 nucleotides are TGCGCCAGCAGCTTGAGGGCTAGCGGGAGGGCCACAGATACGCAGTATTTT.

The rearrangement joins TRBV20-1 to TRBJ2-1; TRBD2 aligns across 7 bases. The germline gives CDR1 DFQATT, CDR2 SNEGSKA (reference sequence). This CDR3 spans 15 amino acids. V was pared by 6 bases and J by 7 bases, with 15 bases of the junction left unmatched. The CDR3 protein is CSARDERGVSNEQFF. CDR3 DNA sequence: TGCAGTGCCCGGGACGAGCGGGGTGTTAGTAATGAGCAGTTCTTC.

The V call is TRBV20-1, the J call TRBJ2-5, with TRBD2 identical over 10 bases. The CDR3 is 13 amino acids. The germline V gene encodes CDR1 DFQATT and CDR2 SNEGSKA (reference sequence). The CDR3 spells CSAELAGMETQYF. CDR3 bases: TGCAGCGCCGAACTAGCGGGAATGGAGACCCAGTACTTC.

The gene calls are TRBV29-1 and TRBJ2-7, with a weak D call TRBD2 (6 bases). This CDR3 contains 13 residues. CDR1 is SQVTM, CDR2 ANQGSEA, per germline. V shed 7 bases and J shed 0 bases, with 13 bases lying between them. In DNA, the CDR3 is TGCAGCGCTTCCTTCGGGAGCTCCTACGAGCAGTACTTC. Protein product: CSASFGSSYEQYF.